The T cell receptor (beta chain) under discussion was sequenced for a study of metastatic and nonmetastatic thyroid tumors. For the study at large: Thyroid patients, malignant and benign, had repertoires compared across blood and tumor or nodule tissue. Regarding the study as a whole: Significantly higher TCR beta diversity was reportedly seen in malignant thyroid tumors than benign nodules, in blood and tumor.

Thyroid surgery was preceded by no treatment in any patient. Under the authors' procedure: What underpinned the distant-metastasis classifier for papillary thyroid cancer was the set of CDR3 differences across clinicopathological groups. With MiXCR, TCRdb reprocessed the PCR reads. The V and J calls shown here were made by TCRdb, not taken from the authors' results. Seen here are 30,000 to 35,000 clones, about a fifth observed once, and the top ten hold 2.5% to 3.5%. This clone came up many times. Its specificity is not known. This CDR3 has 15 amino acids. With 0 bases removed from V and 3 bases from J, the gap between germline ends came to 11 bases. Germline CDR1 KGHSH, CDR2 LQKENI.

Sequenced material: tumor tissue. The chain links TRBV18 to TRBJ1-2, with D possibly being TRBD1 (5 bases). The receptor comes from a male donor with papillary thyroid cancer or a benign thyroid nodule (not recorded which). Some clones in this sample may be carry-over from other donors' samples. The CDR3 here is CASSPPARADYGYTF. In DNA, the CDR3 is TGTGCCAGCTCACCACCCGCCAGGGCGGACTATGGCTACACCTTC.